Listed here are 22 T cell receptor beta chains from one sample, sequenced in a study of T-cell reconstitution after alpha-beta-depleted transplantation in children. For TCRbeta, the library was prepared with unique molecular identifiers. Each CDR3 protein is one row after TCRdb ran MiXCR on the PCR reads. Here the sample spans hundreds of thousands of distinct CDR3 sequences, about an eighth being singletons. Sequencing used PBMCs, mostly from graft donor cells, obtained 360 days after TCRalphabeta/CD19-depleted stem cell transplant. The origin of the receptors is a male patient aged 5 to 17 who had a stem cell transplant for acute myeloid leukemia, so the T cells may come from the graft donor.

The chain is built from TRBV9 and TRBJ2-5, with D maybe TRBD2 (6 bases). CDR3 length: 15 residues. Germline-derived CDR1 and CDR2 are SGDLS and YYNGEE. V was trimmed by 0 bases and J by 5 bases, leaving 14 bases between them. The CDR3 nucleotides are TGTGCCAGCAGCGTAGAAATGTGGGGGGACGAGACCCAGTACTTC. It yields the protein CASSVEMWGDETQYF.

CDR3 in amino acids: CSVVGQTGLAGVTRTYEQYF. The CDR3 DNA reads as TGCAGCGTTGTCGGACAAACGGGACTAGCGGGAGTAACTAGGACCTACGAGCAGTACTTC. The genes are TRBV29-1 and TRBJ2-7; TRBD2 matches 14 bases. This CDR3 spans 20 amino acids. Germline lookup yields CDR1 SQVTM and CDR2 ANQGSEA. V lost 4 bases, J lost 2 bases, and 19 bases stayed unmatched.

This rearrangement joins TRBV28 to TRBJ1-2; 9 positions agree with TRBD1. CDR1 and CDR2 from the germline V gene are MDHEN and SYDVKM. CDR3 length: 15 residues. J lost 7 bases, V lost 7 bases, and 13 bases had no gene match. CDR3 coding DNA: TGTGCCAGCACGGTCGGACAGGGGCTATTGAGTGGCTACACCTTC. Protein: CASTVGQGLLSGYTF.

This rearrangement joins TRBV7-6 to TRBJ2-2; 8 bases fit TRBD1. V gave up 6 bases and J gave up 5 bases; unmatched junction bases: 11. CDR1 is SGHVS, CDR2 FNYEAQ, per germline. The CDR3 has 16 amino acids. In DNA form, the CDR3 reads TGTGCCAGCAGACCGGACAGGGCCGATGGGACCGGGGAGCTGTTTTTT. This codes for CASRPDRADGTGELFF.

This clonotype has ten or more counts. The rearrangement links TRBV5-5 to TRBJ2-1, with 7 positions matching TRBD2. CDR3 length: 13 residues. Germline V gene sequence: CDR1 SGHKS, CDR2 YYEKEE (reference sequence). V lost 3 bases to trimming and J lost 8 bases; unmatched junction nucleotides: 5. The DNA of the CDR3 is TGTGCCAGCAGCTCCGGACTAGGCTATGAGCAGTTCTTC. Translated: CASSSGLGYEQFF.

CDR3 loop: CASSERYYEQYF. DNA for the CDR3: TGTGCCAGCAGTGAAAGGTACTACGAGCAGTACTTC. The chain couples TRBV2 to TRBJ2-7, with D unclear. Trimming shortened V by 2 bases and J by 3 bases, and 5 bases separated the two germline ends. This CDR3 has 12 amino acids. Per germline, CDR1 SNHLY and CDR2 FYNNEI.

The chain joins TRBV7-9 to TRBJ1-1; D possibly corresponds to TRBD1 (6 bases). Germline CDR1 reads SEHNR; CDR2 reads FQNEAQ (reference sequence). This CDR3 is built from 15 residues. V was pared by 6 bases and J by 1 base, with 15 bases between. The CDR3 coding sequence is TGTGCCAGCAGTTTTAGGGGGGCGGCGAACACTGAAGCTTTCTTT. This codes for CASSFRGAANTEAFF.

This clonotype was counted a few times. The J gene is TRBJ1-3, the V gene TRBV3-1, with unresolved D. V dropped 0 bases and J dropped 7 bases, with 16 bases sitting between them. Germline-derived CDR1 and CDR2 are LGHDT and YNNKEL (reference sequence). CDR3 size: 16 residues. Written as DNA, the CDR3 is TGTGCCAGCAGCCAAGACCCCGGGAGGGTGCGTAACACCATATATTTT. This gives the protein CASSQDPGRVRNTIYF.

In this sample, this clonotype turned up a few times. The CDR3 coding sequence is TGTGCCAGCAGCTTATTAACGAGCGGGAGTATGGAGACCCAGTACTTC. Its protein product is CASSLLTSGSMETQYF. V usage is TRBV7-9 and J usage is TRBJ2-5; 8 bases are shared with TRBD2. CDR1 is SEHNR and CDR2 is FQNEAQ in the germline V gene (reference sequence). J gave up 5 bases and V 2 bases, and 10 bases lay outside the gene matches. The CDR3 loop spans 16 amino acids.

V is TRBV19 and J is TRBJ1-1; possibly TRBD1 for D (6 bases). Looked up from germline, CDR1 is LNHDA and CDR2 is SQIVND (reference sequence). V was shortened by 4 bases and J by 0 bases, with 15 bases between the two germline ends. CDR3 length: 16 residues. CDR3 loop: CASSTFGQPMNTEAFF. The CDR3 nucleotides read TGTGCCAGTAGTACGTTCGGACAGCCGATGAACACTGAAGCTTTCTTT.

The chain uses TRBV28 and TRBJ2-7; D is perhaps TRBD1 (7 bases). Germline values: CDR1 MDHEN, CDR2 SYDVKM. The CDR3 extends over 13 amino acids. V gave up 7 bases and J gave up 6 bases, with 16 bases separating them. The CDR3 region has the DNA TGTGCCAGCACCCAGGGGGGACTGCGCGAGCAGTACTTC. It translates to CASTQGGLREQYF. The full variable domain, with the rest looked up from reference TRBV28 and TRBJ2-7, is DVKVTQSSRYLVKRTGEKVFLECVQDMDHENMFWYRQDPGLGLRLIYFSYDVKMKEKGDIPEGYSVSREKKERFSLILESASTNQTSMYLCASTQGGLREQYFGPGTRLTVT.

This clonotype was seen a few times. This sequence joins TRBV4-3 and TRBJ2-3, with no clear D. The germline gives CDR1 LGHNA, CDR2 YSLEER. Trimming shortened V by 4 bases and J by 1 base, and 12 bases separated the two germline ends. The CDR3 spans 15 residues. The CDR3 is CASSPNLVRTDTQYF. The CDR3 coding sequence is TGCGCCAGCAGCCCGAACCTAGTGCGCACAGATACGCAGTATTTT.

The chain is built from TRBV7-9 and TRBJ2-7, with 7 bases fitting TRBD1. The V gene's germline CDR1 is SEHNR and CDR2 FQNEAQ (reference sequence). J lost 3 bases, V lost 5 bases, and 7 bases had no gene match. This CDR3 spans 14 amino acids. CDR3: CASSPDRAFYEQYF. Written as DNA, the CDR3 is TGTGCCAGCAGCCCTGACAGGGCTTTCTACGAGCAGTACTTC.

This clonotype was detected only a few times. This chain links TRBV28 with TRBJ1-4; 11 bases are a match to TRBD1. The V segment lost 6 bases and the J segment 5 bases; nucleotides outside the gene matches: 2. The CDR3 totals 14 residues. Germline values: CDR1 MDHEN, CDR2 SYDVKM. The chain's CDR3 is CASSWDRGNEKLFF. The CDR3 DNA reads as TGTGCCAGCAGCTGGGACAGGGGGAATGAAAAACTGTTTTTT.

This clonotype was seen a handful of times. This rearrangement joins TRBV3-1 to TRBJ2-1; possibly TRBD1 for D (5 bases). CDR3 length: 17 amino acids. V lost 0 bases to trimming and J lost 0 bases, with 12 bases between them. Germline lookup yields CDR1 LGHDT and CDR2 YNNKEL (reference sequence). The CDR3: CASSQDRGGSSYNEQFF. The CDR3 nucleotides are TGTGCCAGCAGCCAAGATAGGGGCGGCAGCTCCTACAATGAGCAGTTCTTC.

The V call is TRBV3-1, the J call TRBJ2-1; 14 bases agree with TRBD2. The CDR3 spans 18 residues. V shed 1 base and J 9 bases; nucleotides not matched to a gene: 11. Looked up from germline, CDR1 is LGHDT and CDR2 is YNNKEL (reference sequence). Here the CDR3 DNA reads TGTGCCAGCAGCCAAGGGACTAGCGGGAGGCCCAACTGGGGTGAGCAGTTCTTC. It is translated as CASSQGTSGRPNWGEQFF.

The chain is built from TRBV7-2 and TRBJ2-7; 12 bases match TRBD2. The CDR3 extends over 15 amino acids. CDR1 is SGHTA, CDR2 FQGNSA, per germline. Unmatched junction bases numbered 8, after V lost 4 bases and J lost 7 bases. CDR3 coding DNA: TGTGCCAGCAGCTCGCTAGCGGGAGGGCCCCCGGAGCAGTACTTC. Protein sequence: CASSSLAGGPPEQYF.

This clonotype was detected only a few times. The chain is built from TRBV28 and TRBJ2-7; D may correspond to TRBD1 or TRBD2 (5 bases each). The CDR3 consists of 14 residues. Trimming took off 2 bases at V and 2 bases at J, with 10 bases between the two ends. From germline, CDR1 is MDHEN and CDR2 SYDVKM. CDR3 nucleotide sequence: TGTGCCAGCAGTTTAGGGGGATGGCCCTACGAGCAGTACTTC. Its translation is CASSLGGWPYEQYF.

This clonotype was seen ten or more times. CDR3 amino acids: CASSLVPGLTYEQYF. The CDR3 nucleotides read TGTGCCAGCAGTTTAGTCCCAGGCCTGACCTACGAGCAGTACTTC. The chain couples TRBV28 to TRBJ2-7; D ambiguous. Germline loops: CDR1 MDHEN, CDR2 SYDVKM. The CDR3 spans 15 residues. V lost 2 bases, J lost 2 bases, and 13 bases lay in between.

This clonotype was detected a few times. In DNA form, the CDR3 reads TGCAGTGCTCCGGACCTTAACAATGAGCAGTTCTTC. Translation gives CSAPDLNNEQFF. V and J are TRBV20-1 and TRBJ2-1; D is ambiguous. Germline V gene data show CDR1 as DFQATT and CDR2 as SNEGSKA (reference sequence). The CDR3 is 12 residues long. V gave up 5 bases and J gave up 5 bases, with 10 bases separating them.

The V call is TRBV29-1, the J call TRBJ2-7; D might be TRBD1 (6 bases). Trimming took 4 bases from V and 5 from J, leaving 15 bases between them. Per germline, CDR1 SQVTM and CDR2 ANQGSEA. This CDR3 has 13 amino acids. The CDR3 coding sequence is TGCAGCGTTGCTGGCAGGGGAATCCACGAGCAGTACTTC. The encoded protein is CSVAGRGIHEQYF.

This clonotype was observed a handful of times. The rearrangement uses TRBV7-9 and TRBJ1-1, with a tentative D call TRBD1 (5 bases). V lost 7 bases to trimming and J lost 3 bases, with 18 bases between them. This CDR3 comprises 15 residues. In germline, CDR1 is SEHNR, CDR2 FQNEAQ (reference sequence). The CDR3 is CASTLGAGGDTEAFF. CDR3 nucleotides: TGTGCCAGCACCCTAGGGGCAGGAGGGGACACTGAAGCTTTCTTT. Supplemented by reference TRBV7-9 and TRBJ1-1, the full variable domain reads DTGVSQNPRHKITKRGQNVTFRCDPISEHNRLYWYRQTLGQGPEFLTYFQNEAQLEKSRLLSDRFSAERPKGSFSTLEIQRTEQGDSAMYLCASTLGAGGDTEAFFGQGTRLTVV.